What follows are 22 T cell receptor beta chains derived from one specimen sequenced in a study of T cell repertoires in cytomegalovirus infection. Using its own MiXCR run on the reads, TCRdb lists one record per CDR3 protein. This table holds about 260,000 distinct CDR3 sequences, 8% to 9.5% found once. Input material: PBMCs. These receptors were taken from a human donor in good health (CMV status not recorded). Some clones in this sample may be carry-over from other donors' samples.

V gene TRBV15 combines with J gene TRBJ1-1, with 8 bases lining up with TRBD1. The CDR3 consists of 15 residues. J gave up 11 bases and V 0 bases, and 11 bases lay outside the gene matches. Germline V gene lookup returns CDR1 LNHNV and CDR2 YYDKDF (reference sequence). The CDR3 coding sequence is TGTGCCACCAGCAGAGAGGGCGGACAGGGCGGTATGGCTTTCTTT. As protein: CATSREGGQGGMAFF.

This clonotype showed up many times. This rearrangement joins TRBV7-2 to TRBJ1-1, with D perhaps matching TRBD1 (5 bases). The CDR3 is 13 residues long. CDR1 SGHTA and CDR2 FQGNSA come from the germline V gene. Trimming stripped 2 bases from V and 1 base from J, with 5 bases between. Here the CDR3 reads CASSLQGNTEAFF. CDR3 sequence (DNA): TGTGCCAGCAGCTTACAGGGGAACACTGAAGCTTTCTTT.

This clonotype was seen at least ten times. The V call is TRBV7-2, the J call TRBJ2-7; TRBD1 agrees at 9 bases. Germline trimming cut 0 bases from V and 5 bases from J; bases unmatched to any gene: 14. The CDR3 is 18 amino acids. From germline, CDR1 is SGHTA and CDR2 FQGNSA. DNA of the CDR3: TGTGCCAGCAGCTTAGCGGGGATGGTTCGGGGACAGGGTCACGAGCAGTACTTC. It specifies CASSLAGMVRGQGHEQYF. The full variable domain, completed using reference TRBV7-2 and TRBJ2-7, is GAGVSQSPSNKVTEKGKDVELRCDPISGHTALYWYRQSLGQGLEFLIYFQGNSAPDKSGLPSDRFSAERTGGSVSTLTIQRTQQEDSAVYLCASSLAGMVRGQGHEQYFGPGTRLTVT.

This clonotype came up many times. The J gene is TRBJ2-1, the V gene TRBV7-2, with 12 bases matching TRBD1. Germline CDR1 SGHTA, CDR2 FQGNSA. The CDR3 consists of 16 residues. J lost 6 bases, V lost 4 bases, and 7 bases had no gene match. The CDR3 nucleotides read TGTGCCAGCAGCTCCCAGGGACAGGGGGCGGTCAATGAGCAGTTCTTC. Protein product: CASSSQGQGAVNEQFF.

CDR3 DNA sequence: TGCGCCAGCAGCTTGGGGATGGCAACAGGGCGGACTGAAGCTTTCTTT. It translates to CASSLGMATGRTEAFF. V usage is TRBV5-1 and J usage is TRBJ1-1, with D possibly matching TRBD1 (6 bases). This CDR3 region has 16 residues. Germline CDR1 reads SGHRS; CDR2 reads YFSETQ. The ends were cut back, 0 bases at V and 5 bases at J, with 17 bases in the middle.

The CDR3 here is CASKGTLAGNTIYF. DNA for the CDR3: TGTGCCAGCAAAGGGACGCTTGCCGGAAACACCATATATTTT. The chain is built from TRBV6-2 or TRBV6-3 and TRBJ1-3; D possibly corresponds to TRBD1 (5 bases). Looked up from germline, CDR1 is MNHEY and CDR2 is SVGEGT. Deletions cut 7 bases from V and 4 bases from J, with 14 bases between. This CDR3 is built from 14 residues.

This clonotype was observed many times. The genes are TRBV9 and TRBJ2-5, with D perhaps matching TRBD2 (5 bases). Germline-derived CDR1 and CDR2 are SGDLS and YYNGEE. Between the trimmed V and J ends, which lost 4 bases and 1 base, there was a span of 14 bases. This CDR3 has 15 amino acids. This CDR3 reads CASSPLPRAQETQYF. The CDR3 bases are TGTGCCAGCAGCCCTCTGCCGCGGGCCCAAGAGACCCAGTACTTC.

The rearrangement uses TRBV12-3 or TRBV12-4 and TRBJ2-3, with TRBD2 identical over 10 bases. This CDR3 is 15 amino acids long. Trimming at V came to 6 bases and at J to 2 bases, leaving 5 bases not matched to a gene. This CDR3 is CASRLAGVFTDTQYF. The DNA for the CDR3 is TGTGCCAGCAGGCTAGCGGGGGTTTTCACAGATACGCAGTATTTT.

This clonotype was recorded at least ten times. The CDR3 DNA reads as TGTGCCAGCATCCTATCCGACCCCTTGGGAGAGCAGTACTTC. This gives the protein CASILSDPLGEQYF. The chain employs TRBV7-2 and TRBJ2-7; D gene uncertain. This CDR3 has 14 amino acids. Trimming cost V 7 bases and J 7 bases, with 20 bases left between them. CDR1 and CDR2 from the germline V gene are SGHTA and FQGNSA.

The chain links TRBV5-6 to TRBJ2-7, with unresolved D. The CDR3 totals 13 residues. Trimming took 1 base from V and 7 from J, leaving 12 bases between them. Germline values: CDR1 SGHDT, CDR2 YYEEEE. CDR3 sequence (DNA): TGTGCCAGCAGCTTGCGGGCCTCCCCAGAGCAGTACTTC. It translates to CASSLRASPEQYF.

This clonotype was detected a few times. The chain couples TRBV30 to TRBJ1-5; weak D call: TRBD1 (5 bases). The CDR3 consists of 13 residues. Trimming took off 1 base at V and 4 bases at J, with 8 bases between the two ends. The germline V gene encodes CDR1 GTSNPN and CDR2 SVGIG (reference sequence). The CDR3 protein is CAWSGQKNQPQHF. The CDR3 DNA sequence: TGTGCCTGGAGTGGACAGAAGAATCAGCCCCAGCATTTT.

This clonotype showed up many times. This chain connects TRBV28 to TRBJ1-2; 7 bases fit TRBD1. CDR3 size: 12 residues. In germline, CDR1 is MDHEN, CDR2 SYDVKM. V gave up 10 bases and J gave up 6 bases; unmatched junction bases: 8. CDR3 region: CATSTGPHGYTF. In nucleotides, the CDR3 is TGTGCCACCTCGACAGGGCCCCATGGCTACACCTTC.

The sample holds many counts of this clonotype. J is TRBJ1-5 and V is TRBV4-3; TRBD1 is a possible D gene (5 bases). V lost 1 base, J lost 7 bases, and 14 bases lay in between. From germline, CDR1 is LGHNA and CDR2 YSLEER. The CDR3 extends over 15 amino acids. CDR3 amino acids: CASSQALQGPQPQHF. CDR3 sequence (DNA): TGCGCCAGCAGCCAAGCCCTTCAGGGTCCGCAGCCCCAGCATTTT.

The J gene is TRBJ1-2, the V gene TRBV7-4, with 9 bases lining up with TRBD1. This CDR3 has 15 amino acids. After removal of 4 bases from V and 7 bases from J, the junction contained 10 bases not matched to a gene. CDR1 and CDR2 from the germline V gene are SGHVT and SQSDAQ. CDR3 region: CASSYDRDRVSGYTF. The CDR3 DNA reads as TGTGCCAGCAGCTATGACCGGGACAGGGTATCTGGCTACACCTTC. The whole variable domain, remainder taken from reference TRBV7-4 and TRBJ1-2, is GAGVSQSPRYKVAKRGRDVALRCDSISGHVTLYWYRQTLGQGSEVLTYSQSDAQRDKSGRPSGRFSAERPERSVSTLKIQRTEQGDSAVYLCASSYDRDRVSGYTFGSGTRLTVV.

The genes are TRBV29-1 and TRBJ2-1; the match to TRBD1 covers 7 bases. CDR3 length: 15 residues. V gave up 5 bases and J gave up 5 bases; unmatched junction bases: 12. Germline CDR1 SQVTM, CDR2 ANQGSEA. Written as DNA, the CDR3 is TGCAGCGTTCTTGGACAGGAACGGAGTAACAATGAGCAGTTCTTC. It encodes CSVLGQERSNNEQFF.

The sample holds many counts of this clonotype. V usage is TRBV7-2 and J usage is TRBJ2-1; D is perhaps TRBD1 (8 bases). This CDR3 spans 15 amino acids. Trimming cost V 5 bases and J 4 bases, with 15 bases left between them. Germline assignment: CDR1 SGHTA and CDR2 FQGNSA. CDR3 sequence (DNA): TGTGCCAGCAGCGTAGGACAGGGACTATACAATGAGCAGTTCTTC. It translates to CASSVGQGLYNEQFF.

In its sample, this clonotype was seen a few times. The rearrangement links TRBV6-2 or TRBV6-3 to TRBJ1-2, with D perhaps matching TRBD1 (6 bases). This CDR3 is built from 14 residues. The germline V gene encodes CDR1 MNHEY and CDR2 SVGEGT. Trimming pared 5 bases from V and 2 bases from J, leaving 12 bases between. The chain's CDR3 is CASSPWQGNYGYTF. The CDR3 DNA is TGTGCCAGCAGTCCGTGGCAGGGGAACTATGGCTACACCTTC.

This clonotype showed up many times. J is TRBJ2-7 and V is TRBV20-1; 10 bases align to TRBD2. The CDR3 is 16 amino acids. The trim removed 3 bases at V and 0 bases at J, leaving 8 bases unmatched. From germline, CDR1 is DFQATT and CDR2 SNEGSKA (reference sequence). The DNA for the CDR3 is TGCAGTGCTAGGCCTCTAGCGGGGGTAAGCTCCTACGAGCAGTACTTC. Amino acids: CSARPLAGVSSYEQYF.

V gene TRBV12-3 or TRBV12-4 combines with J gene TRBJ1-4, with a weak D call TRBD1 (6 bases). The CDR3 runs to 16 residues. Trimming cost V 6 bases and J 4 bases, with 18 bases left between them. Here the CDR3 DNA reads TGTGCCAGCAGCCAATCACCTGGGGGCCTTAATGAAAAACTGTTTTTT. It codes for CASSQSPGGLNEKLFF.

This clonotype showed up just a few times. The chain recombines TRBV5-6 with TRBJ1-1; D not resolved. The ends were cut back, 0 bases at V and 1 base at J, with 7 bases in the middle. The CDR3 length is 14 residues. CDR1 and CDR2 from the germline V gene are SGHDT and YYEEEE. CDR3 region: CASSLEQRNTEAFF. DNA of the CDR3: TGTGCCAGCAGCTTGGAGCAGAGGAACACTGAAGCTTTCTTT.

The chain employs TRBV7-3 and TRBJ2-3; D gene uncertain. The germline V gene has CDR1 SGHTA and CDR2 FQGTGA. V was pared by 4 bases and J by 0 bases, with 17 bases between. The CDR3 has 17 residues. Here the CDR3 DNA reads TGTGCCAGCAGCTCCCAGGACCGTGTGTCTAGCACAGATACGCAGTATTTT. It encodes CASSSQDRVSSTDTQYF.

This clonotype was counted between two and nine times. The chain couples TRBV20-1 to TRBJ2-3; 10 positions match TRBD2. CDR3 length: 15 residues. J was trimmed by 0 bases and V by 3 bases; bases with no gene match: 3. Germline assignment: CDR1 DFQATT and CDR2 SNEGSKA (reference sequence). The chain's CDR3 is CSASASGGSTDTQYF. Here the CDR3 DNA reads TGCAGTGCTAGTGCTAGCGGGGGCAGCACAGATACGCAGTATTTT.